The present T cell receptor (beta chain) was sequenced within a study of chronic HIV infection and antiretroviral therapy (dated by TCRdb to about 2015). V gives up 1 base and J gives up 1 base, and the segment between their germline ends measures 13 bases. Spanning cysteine to phenylalanine, the CDR3 consists of 16 amino acids. Just the 48-base CDR3 DNA is kept, in frame starting at base 1. CDR1 and CDR2, looked up from the germline V gene, are MGHRA and YSYEKL. This clonotype has ten or more counts. There is no known antigen for this receptor. Base-call qualities are not available, and no considerably larger clone is one nucleotide away. Library prep was done by 5' RACE. Sequencing used an Illumina MiSeq. Using fastp trimming at Q25 and MiXCR clonotype assembly, TCRdb reanalyzed the public sequencing data and kept in-frame beta chains. One record per CDR3 amino acid sequence lists the most common genes and DNA. The sample records 30,000 to 45,000 distinct CDR3 sequences, 7% to 10% of which are singletons. Around 2.9% of the sample goes to the ten largest clones.

Sequencing used peripheral blood. The receptor chain draws on TRBV4-1 and TRBJ1-1; a tentative D call is TRBD1 (5 bases match). This TCR derives from an adult who had HIV and had not received antiretroviral therapy, or was an uninfected healthy control (not recorded which). The nucleotide sequence is TGCGCCAGCAGCCAAGGGGGACTGACGGGGAACACTGAAGCTTTCTTT. The resulting protein is CASSQGGLTGNTEAFF.